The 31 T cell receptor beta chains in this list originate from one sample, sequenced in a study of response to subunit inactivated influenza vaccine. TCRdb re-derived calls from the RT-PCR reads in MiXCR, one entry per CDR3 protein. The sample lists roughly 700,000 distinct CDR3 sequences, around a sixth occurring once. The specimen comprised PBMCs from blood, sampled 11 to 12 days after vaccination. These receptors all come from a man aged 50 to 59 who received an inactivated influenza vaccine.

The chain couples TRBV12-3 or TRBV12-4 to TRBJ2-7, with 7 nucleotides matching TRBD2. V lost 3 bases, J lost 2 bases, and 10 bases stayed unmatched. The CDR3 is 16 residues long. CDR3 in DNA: TGTGCCAGCAGTTTGGGTTTGGATCGGGGGGCCTACGAGCAGTACTTC. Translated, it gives CASSLGLDRGAYEQYF.

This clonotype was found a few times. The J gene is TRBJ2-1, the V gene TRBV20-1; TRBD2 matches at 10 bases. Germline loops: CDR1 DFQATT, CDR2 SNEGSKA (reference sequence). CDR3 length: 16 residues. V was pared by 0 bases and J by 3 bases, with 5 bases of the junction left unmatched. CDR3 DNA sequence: TGCAGTGCTAGAGACTTAGCGGGGGGATTCTACAATGAGCAGTTCTTC. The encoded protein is CSARDLAGGFYNEQFF.

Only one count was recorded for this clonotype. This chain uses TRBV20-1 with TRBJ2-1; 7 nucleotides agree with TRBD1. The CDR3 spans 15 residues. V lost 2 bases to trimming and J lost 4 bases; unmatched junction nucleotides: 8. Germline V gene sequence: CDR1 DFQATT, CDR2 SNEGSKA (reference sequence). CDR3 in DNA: TGCAGTGCTAGAAGTGACAGGGCCCGATACAATGAGCAGTTCTTC. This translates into CSARSDRARYNEQFF.

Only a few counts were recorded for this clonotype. CDR3 amino acids: CASSSFETQYF. For the CDR3, the DNA is TGTGCCAGCAGCTCATTCGAGACCCAGTACTTC. This chain joins TRBV7-9 and TRBJ2-5, with unresolved D. V was pared by 4 bases and J by 5 bases, with 5 bases between. Germline V CDR1 and CDR2: SEHNR, FQNEAQ (reference sequence). The CDR3 contains 11 residues.

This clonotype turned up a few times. CDR3 sequence: CASCTGNSGANVLTF. Here the CDR3 DNA reads TGTGCCAGTTGTACAGGGAACTCTGGGGCCAACGTCCTGACTTTC. The chain employs TRBV19 and TRBJ2-6; D perhaps matches TRBD1 (6 bases). Trimming pared 8 bases from V and 0 bases from J, leaving 11 bases between. The germline V gene encodes CDR1 LNHDA and CDR2 SQIVND (reference sequence). CDR3 length: 15 residues. Full variable domain (outside the CDR3, taken from reference TRBV19 and TRBJ2-6): DGGITQSPKYLFRKEGQNVTLSCEQNLNHDAMYWYRQDPGQGLRLIYYSQIVNDFQKGDIAEGYSVSREKKESFPLTVTSAQKNPTAFYLCASCTGNSGANVLTFGAGSRLTVL.

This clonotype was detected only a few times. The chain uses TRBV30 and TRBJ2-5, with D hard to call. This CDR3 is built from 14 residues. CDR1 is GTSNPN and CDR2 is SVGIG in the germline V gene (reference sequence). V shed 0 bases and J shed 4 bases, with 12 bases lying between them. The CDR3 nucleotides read TGTGCCTGGAGTGTAACGTCAGTGAGAGAGACCCAGTACTTC. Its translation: CAWSVTSVRETQYF.

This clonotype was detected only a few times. The CDR3 is CASSQEISGLAAYEQYF. The CDR3 bases are TGTGCCAGCAGCCAAGAGATATCGGGACTAGCGGCCTACGAGCAGTACTTC. The V gene is TRBV4-2, the J gene TRBJ2-7; 11 positions agree with TRBD2. Germline-derived CDR1 and CDR2 are LGHNA and YNFKEQ. The J segment lost 2 bases and the V segment lost 0 bases, leaving 6 bases of the junction unmatched. The CDR3 sequence is 17 residues long.

The CDR3 DNA reads as TGTGCCAGCAGCCAAGCGGTTAGGGGCATTCAGTACTTC. Its translation is CASSQAVRGIQYF. V usage is TRBV3-1 and J usage is TRBJ2-4; tentatively, D is TRBD1 (5 bases). This CDR3 region has 13 residues. V dropped 1 base and J dropped 9 bases, with 10 bases sitting between them. CDR1 LGHDT and CDR2 YNNKEL come from the germline V gene (reference sequence).

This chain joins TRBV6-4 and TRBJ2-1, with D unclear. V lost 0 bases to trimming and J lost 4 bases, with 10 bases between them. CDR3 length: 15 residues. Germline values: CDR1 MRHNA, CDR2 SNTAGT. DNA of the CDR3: TGTGCCAGCAGTGACTCTAACAAAGGGTACAATGAGCAGTTCTTC. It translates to CASSDSNKGYNEQFF.

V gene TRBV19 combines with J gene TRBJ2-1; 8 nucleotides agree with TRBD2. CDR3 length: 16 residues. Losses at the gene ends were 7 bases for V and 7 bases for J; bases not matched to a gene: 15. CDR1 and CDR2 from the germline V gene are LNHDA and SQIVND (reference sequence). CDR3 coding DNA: TGTGCCAGTAAAAGAGGGCTAGCGGGTCCTGTTAATGAGCAGTTCTTC. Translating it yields CASKRGLAGPVNEQFF.

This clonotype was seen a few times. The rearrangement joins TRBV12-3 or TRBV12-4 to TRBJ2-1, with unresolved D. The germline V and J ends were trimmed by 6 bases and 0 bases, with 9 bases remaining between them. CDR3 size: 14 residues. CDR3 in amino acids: CASRRLDSYNEQFF. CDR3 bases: TGTGCCAGCAGAAGACTTGACTCCTACAATGAGCAGTTCTTC.

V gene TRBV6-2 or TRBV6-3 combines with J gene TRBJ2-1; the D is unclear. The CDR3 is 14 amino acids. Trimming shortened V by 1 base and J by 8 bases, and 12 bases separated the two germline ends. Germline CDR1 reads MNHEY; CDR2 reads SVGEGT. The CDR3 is CASSYYSQSDEQFF. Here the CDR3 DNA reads TGTGCCAGCAGTTACTATAGTCAGAGCGATGAGCAGTTCTTC.

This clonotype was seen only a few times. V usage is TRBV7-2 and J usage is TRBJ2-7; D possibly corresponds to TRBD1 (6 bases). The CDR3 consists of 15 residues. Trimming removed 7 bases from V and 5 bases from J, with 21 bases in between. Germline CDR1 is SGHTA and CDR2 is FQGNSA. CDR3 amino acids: CASTYMVRGGNEQYF. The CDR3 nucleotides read TGTGCCAGCACCTATATGGTGCGTGGGGGCAACGAGCAGTACTTC.

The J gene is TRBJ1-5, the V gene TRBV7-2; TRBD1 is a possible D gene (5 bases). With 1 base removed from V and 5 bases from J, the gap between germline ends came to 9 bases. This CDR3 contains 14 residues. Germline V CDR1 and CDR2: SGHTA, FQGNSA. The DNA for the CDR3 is TGTGCCAGCAGCTTAGTAATAGGGGATCAGCCCCAGCATTTT. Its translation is CASSLVIGDQPQHF.

CDR3 sequence reads: CASSQTSIGLAANEQFF. CDR3 bases: TGTGCCAGCAGCCAAACTTCGATCGGACTAGCGGCCAATGAGCAGTTCTTC. J is TRBJ2-1 and V is TRBV4-2, with TRBD2 matching 10 bases. CDR3 length: 17 residues. Losses at the gene ends were 2 bases for V and 6 bases for J; bases not matched to a gene: 10. CDR1 is LGHNA and CDR2 is YNFKEQ in the germline V gene.

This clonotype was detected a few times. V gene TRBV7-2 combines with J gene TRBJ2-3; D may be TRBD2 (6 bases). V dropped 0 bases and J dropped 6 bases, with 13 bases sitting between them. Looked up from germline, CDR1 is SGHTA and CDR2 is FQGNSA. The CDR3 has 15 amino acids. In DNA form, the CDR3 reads TGTGCCAGCAGCTTAGCGGGGGGTCCCCAGGATACGCAGTATTTT. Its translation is CASSLAGGPQDTQYF.

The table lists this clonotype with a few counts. The CDR3 nucleotides are TGCAGTGCTACTAGCGGGAGTGTCGGGGAGCTGTTTTTT. It codes for CSATSGSVGELFF. J is TRBJ2-2 and V is TRBV20-1, with 10 nucleotides matching TRBD2. Germline V gives CDR1 DFQATT, CDR2 SNEGSKA (reference sequence). J gave up 7 bases and V 4 bases, and 3 bases lay outside the gene matches. The CDR3 is made up of 13 amino acids.

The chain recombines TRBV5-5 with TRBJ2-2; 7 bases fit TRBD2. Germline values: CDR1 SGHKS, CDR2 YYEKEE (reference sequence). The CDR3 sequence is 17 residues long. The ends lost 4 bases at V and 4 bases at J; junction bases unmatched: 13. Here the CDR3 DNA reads TGTGCCAGCAGCCGAATATATCTAACGGGGGGCACCGGGGAGCTGTTTTTT. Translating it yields CASSRIYLTGGTGELFF.

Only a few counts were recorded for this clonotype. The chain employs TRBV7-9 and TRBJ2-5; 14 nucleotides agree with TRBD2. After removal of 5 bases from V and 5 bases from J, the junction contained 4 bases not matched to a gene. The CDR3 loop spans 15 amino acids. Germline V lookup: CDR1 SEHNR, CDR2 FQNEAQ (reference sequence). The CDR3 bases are TGTGCCAGCAGCGTTTGGACTAGCGGGAGGGAGACCCAGTACTTC. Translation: CASSVWTSGRETQYF.

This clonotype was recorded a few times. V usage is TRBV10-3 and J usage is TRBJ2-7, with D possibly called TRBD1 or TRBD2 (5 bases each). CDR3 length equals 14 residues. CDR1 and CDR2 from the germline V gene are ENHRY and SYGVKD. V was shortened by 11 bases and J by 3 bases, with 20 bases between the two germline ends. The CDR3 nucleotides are TGTGCCGTACGCGTGCCGGGACGGGTCTACGAGCAGTACTTC. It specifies CAVRVPGRVYEQYF.

CDR3 protein: CASVRSSNYGYTF. The CDR3 nucleotides are TGTGCCAGCGTAAGATCTTCTAACTATGGCTACACCTTC. The chain carries TRBV5-6 and TRBJ1-2, with D uncertain. V was trimmed by 7 bases and J by 0 bases, leaving 10 bases between them. The CDR3 consists of 13 residues. Germline V CDR1 and CDR2: SGHDT, YYEEEE.

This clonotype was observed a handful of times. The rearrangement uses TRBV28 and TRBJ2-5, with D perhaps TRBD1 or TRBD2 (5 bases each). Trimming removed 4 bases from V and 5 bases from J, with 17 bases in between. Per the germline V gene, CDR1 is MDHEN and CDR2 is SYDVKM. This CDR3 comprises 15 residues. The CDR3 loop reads CASSSQEEGRETQYF. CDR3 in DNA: TGTGCCAGCAGTTCCCAAGAAGAGGGGCGGGAGACCCAGTACTTC. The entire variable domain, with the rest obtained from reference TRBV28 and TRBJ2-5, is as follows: DVKVTQSSRYLVKRTGEKVFLECVQDMDHENMFWYRQDPGLGLRLIYFSYDVKMKEKGDIPEGYSVSREKKERFSLILESASTNQTSMYLCASSSQEEGRETQYFGPGTRLLVL.

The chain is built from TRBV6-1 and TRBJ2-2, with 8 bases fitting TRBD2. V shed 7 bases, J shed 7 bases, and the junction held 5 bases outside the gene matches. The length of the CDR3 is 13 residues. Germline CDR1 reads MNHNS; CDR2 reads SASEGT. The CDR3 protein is CASMSGGIGELFF. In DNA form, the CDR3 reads TGTGCCAGCATGAGCGGGGGCATCGGGGAGCTGTTTTTT.

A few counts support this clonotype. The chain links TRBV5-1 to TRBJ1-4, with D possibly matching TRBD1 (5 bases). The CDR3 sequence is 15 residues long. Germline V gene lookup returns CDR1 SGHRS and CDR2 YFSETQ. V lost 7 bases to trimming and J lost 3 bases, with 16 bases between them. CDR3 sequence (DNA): TGCGCCAGCCTCCCCGCGGGGGGATCTAATGAAAAACTGTTTTTT. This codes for CASLPAGGSNEKLFF.

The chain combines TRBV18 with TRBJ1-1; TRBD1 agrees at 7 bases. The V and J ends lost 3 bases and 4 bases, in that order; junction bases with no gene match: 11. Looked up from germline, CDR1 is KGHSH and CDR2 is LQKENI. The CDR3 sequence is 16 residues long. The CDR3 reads CASSPMTGSVSTEAFF. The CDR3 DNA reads TGTGCCAGCTCACCCATGACAGGGTCGGTGAGCACTGAAGCTTTCTTT.

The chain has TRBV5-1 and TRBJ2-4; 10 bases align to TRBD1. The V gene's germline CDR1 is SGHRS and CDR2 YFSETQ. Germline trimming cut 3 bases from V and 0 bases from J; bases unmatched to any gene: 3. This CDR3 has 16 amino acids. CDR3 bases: TGCGCCAGCAGCTACGACAGGGGGCGAGCCAAAAACATTCAGTACTTC. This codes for CASSYDRGRAKNIQYF. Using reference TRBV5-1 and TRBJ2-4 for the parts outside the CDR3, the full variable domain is KAGVTQTPRYLIKTRGQQVTLSCSPISGHRSVSWYQQTPGQGLQFLFEYFSETQRNKGNFPGRFSGRQFSNSRSEMNVSTLELGDSALYLCASSYDRGRAKNIQYFGAGTRLSVL.

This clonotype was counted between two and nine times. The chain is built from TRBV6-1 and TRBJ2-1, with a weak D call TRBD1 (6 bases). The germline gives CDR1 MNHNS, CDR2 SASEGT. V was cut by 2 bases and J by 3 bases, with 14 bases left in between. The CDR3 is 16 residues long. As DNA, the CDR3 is TGTGCCAGCAGTGAAAAGGGGGAAGGGTACTACAATGAGCAGTTCTTC. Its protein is CASSEKGEGYYNEQFF.

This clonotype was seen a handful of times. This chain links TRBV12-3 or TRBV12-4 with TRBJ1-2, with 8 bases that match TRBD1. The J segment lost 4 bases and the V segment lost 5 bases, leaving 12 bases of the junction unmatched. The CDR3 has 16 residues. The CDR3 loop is CASSDGQGSSSYGYTF. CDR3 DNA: TGTGCCAGCAGTGACGGACAGGGTAGTTCGAGCTATGGCTACACCTTC.

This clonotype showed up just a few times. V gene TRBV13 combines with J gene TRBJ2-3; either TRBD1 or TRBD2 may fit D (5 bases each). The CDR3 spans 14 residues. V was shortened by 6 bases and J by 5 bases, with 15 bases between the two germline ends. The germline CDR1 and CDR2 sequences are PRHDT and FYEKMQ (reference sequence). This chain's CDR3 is CASSRGAEVDTQYF. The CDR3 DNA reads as TGTGCCAGCAGTAGGGGAGCGGAAGTAGATACGCAGTATTTT.

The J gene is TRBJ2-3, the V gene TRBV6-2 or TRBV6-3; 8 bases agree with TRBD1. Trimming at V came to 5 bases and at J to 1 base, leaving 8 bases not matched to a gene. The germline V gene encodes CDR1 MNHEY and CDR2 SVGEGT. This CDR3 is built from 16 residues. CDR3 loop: CASSPRTGKGTDTQYF. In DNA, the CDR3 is TGTGCCAGCAGTCCCCGGACAGGGAAGGGCACAGATACGCAGTATTTT.

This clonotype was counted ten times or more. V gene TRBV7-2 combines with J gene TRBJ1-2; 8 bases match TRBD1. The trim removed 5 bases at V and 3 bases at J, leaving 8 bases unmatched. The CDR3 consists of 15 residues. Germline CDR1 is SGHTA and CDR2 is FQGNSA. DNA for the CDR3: TGTGCCAGCAGCCAAAACGCGGGACAGGACTATGGCTACACCTTC. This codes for CASSQNAGQDYGYTF.